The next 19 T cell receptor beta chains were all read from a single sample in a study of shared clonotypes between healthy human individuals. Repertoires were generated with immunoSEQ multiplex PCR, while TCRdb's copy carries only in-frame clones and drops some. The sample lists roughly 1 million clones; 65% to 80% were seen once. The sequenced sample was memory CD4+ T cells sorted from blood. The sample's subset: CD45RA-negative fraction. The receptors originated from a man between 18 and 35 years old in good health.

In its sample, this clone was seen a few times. The CDR3 region is CASSMNVVWTEAFF. The CDR3 nucleotides are TGTGCCAGTAGTATGAACGTGGTGTGGACTGAAGCTTTCTTT. The chain has TRBV19 and TRBJ1-1; D is unresolved. CDR1 and CDR2 from the germline V gene are LNHDA and SQIVND (reference sequence). Trimming took 3 bases from V and 5 from J, leaving 13 bases between them. The CDR3 is 14 residues long.

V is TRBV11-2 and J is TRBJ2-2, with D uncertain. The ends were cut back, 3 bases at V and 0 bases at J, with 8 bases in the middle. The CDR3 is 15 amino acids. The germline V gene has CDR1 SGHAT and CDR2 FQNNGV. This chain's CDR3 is CASSLTNANTGELFF. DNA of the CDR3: TGTGCCAGCAGCTTGACAAACGCGAACACCGGGGAGCTGTTTTTT.

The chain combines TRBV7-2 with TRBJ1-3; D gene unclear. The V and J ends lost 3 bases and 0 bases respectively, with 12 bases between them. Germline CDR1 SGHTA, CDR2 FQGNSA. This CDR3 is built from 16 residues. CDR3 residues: CASSLSVGFSGNTIYF. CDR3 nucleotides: TGTGCCAGCAGCTTGAGTGTAGGGTTCTCTGGAAACACCATATATTTT.

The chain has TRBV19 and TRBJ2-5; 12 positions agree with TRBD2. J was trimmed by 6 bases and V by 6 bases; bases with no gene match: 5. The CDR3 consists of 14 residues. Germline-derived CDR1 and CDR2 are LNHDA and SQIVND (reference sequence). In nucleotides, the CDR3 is TGTGCCAGTAGCCTAGCGGGAGGGCCGAAGACCCAGTACTTC. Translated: CASSLAGGPKTQYF.

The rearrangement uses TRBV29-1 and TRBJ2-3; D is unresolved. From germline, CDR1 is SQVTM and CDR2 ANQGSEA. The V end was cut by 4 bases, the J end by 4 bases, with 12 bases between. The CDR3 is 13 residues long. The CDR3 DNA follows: TGCAGCGTTGGACCCAGTATCCCAGATACGCAGTATTTT. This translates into CSVGPSIPDTQYF.

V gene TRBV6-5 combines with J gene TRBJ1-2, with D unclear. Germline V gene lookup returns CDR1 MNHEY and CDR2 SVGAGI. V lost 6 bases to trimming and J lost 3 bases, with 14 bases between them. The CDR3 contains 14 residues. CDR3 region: CASSPGGLYYGYTF. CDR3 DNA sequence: TGTGCCAGCAGCCCCGGCGGACTATACTATGGCTACACCTTC.

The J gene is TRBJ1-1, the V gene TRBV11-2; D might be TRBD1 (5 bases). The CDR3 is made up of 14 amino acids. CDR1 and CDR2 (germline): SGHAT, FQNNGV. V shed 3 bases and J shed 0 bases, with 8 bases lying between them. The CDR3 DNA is TGTGCCAGCAGCTTGGGACGGATGAACACTGAAGCTTTCTTT. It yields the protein CASSLGRMNTEAFF.

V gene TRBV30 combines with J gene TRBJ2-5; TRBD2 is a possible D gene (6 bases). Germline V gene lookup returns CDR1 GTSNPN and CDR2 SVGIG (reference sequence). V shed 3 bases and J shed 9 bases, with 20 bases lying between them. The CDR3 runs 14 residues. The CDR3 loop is CAWSIRGGGTAQYF. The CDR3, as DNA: TGTGCCTGGAGCATACGAGGTGGGGGGACGGCCCAGTACTTC.

CDR3: CASRLDGNQPQHF. The CDR3 nucleotides read TGTGCCAGCAGGCTGGATGGAAATCAGCCCCAGCATTTT. This rearrangement joins TRBV6-5 to TRBJ1-5; no clear D. V gave up 6 bases and J gave up 4 bases, with 10 bases separating them. The length of the CDR3 is 13 residues. Per germline, CDR1 MNHEY and CDR2 SVGAGI.

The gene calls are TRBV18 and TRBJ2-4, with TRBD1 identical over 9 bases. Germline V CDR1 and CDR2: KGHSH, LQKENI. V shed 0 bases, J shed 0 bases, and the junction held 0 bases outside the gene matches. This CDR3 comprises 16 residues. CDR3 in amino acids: CASSPPGQGAKNIQYF. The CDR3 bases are TGTGCCAGCTCACCACCGGGACAGGGAGCCAAAAACATTCAGTACTTC.

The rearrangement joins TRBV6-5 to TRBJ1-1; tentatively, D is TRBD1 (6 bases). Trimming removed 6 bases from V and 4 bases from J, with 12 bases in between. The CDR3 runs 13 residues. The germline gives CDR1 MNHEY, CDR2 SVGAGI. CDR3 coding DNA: TGTGCCAGCAGCACAGGGTTCGGCACTGAAGCTTTCTTT. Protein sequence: CASSTGFGTEAFF.

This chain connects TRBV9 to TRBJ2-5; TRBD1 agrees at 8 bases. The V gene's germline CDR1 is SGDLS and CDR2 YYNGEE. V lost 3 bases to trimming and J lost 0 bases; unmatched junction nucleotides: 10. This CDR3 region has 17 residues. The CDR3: CASSGGIGQGHQETQYF. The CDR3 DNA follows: TGTGCCAGCAGCGGCGGTATTGGACAGGGTCACCAAGAGACCCAGTACTTC.

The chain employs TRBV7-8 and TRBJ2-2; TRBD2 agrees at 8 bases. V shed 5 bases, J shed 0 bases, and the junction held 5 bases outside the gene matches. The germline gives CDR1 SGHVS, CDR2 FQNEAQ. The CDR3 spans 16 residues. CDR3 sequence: CASSPAGGSNTGELFF. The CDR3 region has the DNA TGTGCCAGCAGCCCGGCGGGAGGTTCGAACACCGGGGAGCTGTTTTTT. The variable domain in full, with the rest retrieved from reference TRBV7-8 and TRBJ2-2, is GAGVSQSPRYKVAKRGQDVALRCDPISGHVSLFWYQQALGQGPEFLTYFQNEAQLDKSGLPSDRFFAERPEGSVSTLKIQRTQQEDSAVYLCASSPAGGSNTGELFFGEGSRLTVL.

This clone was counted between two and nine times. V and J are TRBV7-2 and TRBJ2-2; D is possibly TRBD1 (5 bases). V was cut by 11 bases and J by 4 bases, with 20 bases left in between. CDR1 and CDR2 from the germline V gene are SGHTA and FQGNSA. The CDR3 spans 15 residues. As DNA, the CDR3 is TGTGCCTCCCGACCCGCAGGGTACGGCACCGGGGAGCTGTTTTTT. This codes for CASRPAGYGTGELFF.

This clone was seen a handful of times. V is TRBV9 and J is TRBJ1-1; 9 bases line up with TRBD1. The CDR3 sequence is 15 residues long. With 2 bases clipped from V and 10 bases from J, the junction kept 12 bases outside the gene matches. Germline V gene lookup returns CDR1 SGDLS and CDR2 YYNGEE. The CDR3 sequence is CASSVGPGTGSGAFF. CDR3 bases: TGTGCCAGCAGCGTCGGTCCCGGGACAGGGTCGGGAGCTTTCTTT.

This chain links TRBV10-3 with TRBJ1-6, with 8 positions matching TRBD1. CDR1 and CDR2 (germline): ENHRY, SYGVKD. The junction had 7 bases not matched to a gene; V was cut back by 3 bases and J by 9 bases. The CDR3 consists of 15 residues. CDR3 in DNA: TGTGCCATCAGTGAACAGGGGACAGGAGCTTCACCCCTCCACTTT. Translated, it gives CAISEQGTGASPLHF.

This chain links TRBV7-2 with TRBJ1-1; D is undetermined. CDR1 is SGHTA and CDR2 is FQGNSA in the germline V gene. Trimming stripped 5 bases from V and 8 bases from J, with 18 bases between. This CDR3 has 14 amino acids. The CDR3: CASSRRGSDSEAFF. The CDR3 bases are TGTGCCAGCAGCCGTCGCGGGTCCGATAGCGAAGCTTTCTTT.

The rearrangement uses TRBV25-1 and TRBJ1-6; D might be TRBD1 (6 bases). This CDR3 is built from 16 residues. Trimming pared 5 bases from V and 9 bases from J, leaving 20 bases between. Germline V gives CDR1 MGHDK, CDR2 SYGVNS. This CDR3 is CASSRLMTGTGSPLHF. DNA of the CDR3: TGTGCCAGCAGTAGATTAATGACAGGAACCGGTTCACCCCTCCACTTT. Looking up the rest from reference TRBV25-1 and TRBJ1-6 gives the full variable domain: EADIYQTPRYLVIGTGKKITLECSQTMGHDKMYWYQQDPGMELHLIHYSYGVNSTEKGDLSSESTVSRIRTEHFPLTLESARPSHTSQYLCASSRLMTGTGSPLHFGNGTRLTVT.

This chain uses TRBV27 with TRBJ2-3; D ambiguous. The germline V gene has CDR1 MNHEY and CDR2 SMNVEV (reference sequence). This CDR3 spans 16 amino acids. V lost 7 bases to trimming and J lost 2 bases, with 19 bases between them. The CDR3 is CASTVTSGYSTDTQYF. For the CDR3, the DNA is TGTGCCAGCACCGTAACCTCAGGCTACTCCACAGATACGCAGTATTTT.